The 9 T cell receptor beta chains reported below all come from one sample, sequenced in a study of a mutant IDH1 vaccine in newly diagnosed glioma (dated by TCRdb to the early 2020s). The time point label, as the study defines it: week 47, end of study. Each vaccine dose was 300 ug of a 20-mer mutant IDH1 peptide in Montanide, given subcutaneously with topical imiquimod. Antigens of these TCRs are unknown. Library construction relied on the immunoSEQ multiplex PCR assay. In its TCRdb copy, this immuneACCESS table keeps in-frame sequences only and misses some clones. Where compared with another copy, unresolved V genes explain less than half of these, and the others have no known cause. The sample contains about 56,000 clones, roughly 87% of them found a single time. About 3.2% of the sample rests with the top ten. The specimen was PBMCs, collected from a glioma patient whose treatment included an IDH1 peptide vaccine. All receptors come from a woman aged 45-65 years with glioma.

This clone was picked up a small number of times. The chain employs TRBV19 and TRBJ2-5; D is unclear. With 3 bases removed from V and 5 bases from J, the gap between germline ends came to 7 bases. CDR1 is LNHDA and CDR2 is SQIVND in the germline V gene (reference sequence). The CDR3 runs to 12 residues. The CDR3 reads CASSIGRETQYF. In nucleotides, the CDR3 is TGTGCCAGTAGTATCGGTCGGGAGACCCAGTACTTC.

V is TRBV19 and J is TRBJ1-3; weak D call: TRBD1 (5 bases). The germline CDR1 and CDR2 sequences are LNHDA and SQIVND (reference sequence). The CDR3 contains 14 residues. Trimming pared 7 bases from V and 0 bases from J, leaving 10 bases between. CDR3 DNA sequence: TGTGCCAGTAACGGGGGGGACTCTGGAAACACCATATATTTT. Amino acids: CASNGGDSGNTIYF.

The J gene is TRBJ2-7, the V gene TRBV7-9; a possible D gene is TRBD2 (6 bases). V was pared by 6 bases and J by 1 base, with 16 bases between. This CDR3 spans 15 amino acids. Germline CDR1 and CDR2: SEHNR and FQNEAQ (reference sequence). The CDR3 DNA reads TGTGCCAGCAGTTTGGGACTGCGTCGGTCCTACGAGCAGTACTTC. This sequence encodes CASSLGLRRSYEQYF.

The rearrangement links TRBV30 to TRBJ2-3; tentative D call: TRBD1 (6 bases). Looked up from germline, CDR1 is GTSNPN and CDR2 is SVGIG (reference sequence). The CDR3 totals 15 residues. V was clipped by 1 base and J by 2 bases, with 13 bases between them. This chain's CDR3 is CAWSATGWNTDTQYF. CDR3 DNA: TGTGCCTGGAGTGCAACAGGGTGGAACACAGATACGCAGTATTTT.

The chain joins TRBV5-1 to TRBJ2-7; tentative D call: TRBD1 (8 bases). The CDR3 covers 15 residues. V dropped 4 bases and J dropped 7 bases, with 21 bases sitting between them. The germline V gene has CDR1 SGHRS and CDR2 YFSETQ. CDR3 sequence (DNA): TGCGCCAGCAGCGAGACAGGGGTACCCGGGGGGGAGCAGTACTTC. Protein product: CASSETGVPGGEQYF.

The V gene is TRBV7-9, the J gene TRBJ2-3, with 7 positions matching TRBD1. From germline, CDR1 is SEHNR and CDR2 FQNEAQ (reference sequence). The V and J ends lost 5 bases and 3 bases, in that order; junction bases with no gene match: 5. The CDR3 loop spans 14 amino acids. CDR3 in amino acids: CASSLNRGTDTQYF. In DNA, the CDR3 is TGTGCCAGCAGCCTGAACAGGGGTACAGATACGCAGTATTTT.

The chain is built from TRBV2 and TRBJ1-3; weak D call: TRBD1 (5 bases). V was clipped by 6 bases and J by 0 bases, with 12 bases between them. The CDR3 runs to 15 residues. Germline lookup yields CDR1 SNHLY and CDR2 FYNNEI. The CDR3 sequence: CASSPVGRSGNTIYF. In nucleotides, the CDR3 is TGTGCCAGCAGCCCTGTGGGGCGCTCTGGAAACACCATATATTTT.

V gene TRBV19 combines with J gene TRBJ1-5, with TRBD1 identical over 7 bases. This CDR3 region has 13 residues. CDR1 LNHDA and CDR2 SQIVND come from the germline V gene (reference sequence). J gave up 4 bases and V 6 bases, and 3 bases lay outside the gene matches. The CDR3 sequence: CASRNRGNQPQHF. The CDR3 region has the DNA TGTGCCAGTAGGAACAGGGGAAATCAGCCCCAGCATTTT.

The J gene is TRBJ2-7, the V gene TRBV5-6; tentatively, D is TRBD1 (6 bases). Trimming pared 1 base from V and 2 bases from J, leaving 16 bases between. There are 16 residues in the CDR3. Germline V gene data show CDR1 as SGHDT and CDR2 as YYEEEE. DNA of the CDR3: TGTGCCAGCAGCTTGAAAACAGGGACACTTACCTACGAGCAGTACTTC. Encoded protein: CASSLKTGTLTYEQYF.